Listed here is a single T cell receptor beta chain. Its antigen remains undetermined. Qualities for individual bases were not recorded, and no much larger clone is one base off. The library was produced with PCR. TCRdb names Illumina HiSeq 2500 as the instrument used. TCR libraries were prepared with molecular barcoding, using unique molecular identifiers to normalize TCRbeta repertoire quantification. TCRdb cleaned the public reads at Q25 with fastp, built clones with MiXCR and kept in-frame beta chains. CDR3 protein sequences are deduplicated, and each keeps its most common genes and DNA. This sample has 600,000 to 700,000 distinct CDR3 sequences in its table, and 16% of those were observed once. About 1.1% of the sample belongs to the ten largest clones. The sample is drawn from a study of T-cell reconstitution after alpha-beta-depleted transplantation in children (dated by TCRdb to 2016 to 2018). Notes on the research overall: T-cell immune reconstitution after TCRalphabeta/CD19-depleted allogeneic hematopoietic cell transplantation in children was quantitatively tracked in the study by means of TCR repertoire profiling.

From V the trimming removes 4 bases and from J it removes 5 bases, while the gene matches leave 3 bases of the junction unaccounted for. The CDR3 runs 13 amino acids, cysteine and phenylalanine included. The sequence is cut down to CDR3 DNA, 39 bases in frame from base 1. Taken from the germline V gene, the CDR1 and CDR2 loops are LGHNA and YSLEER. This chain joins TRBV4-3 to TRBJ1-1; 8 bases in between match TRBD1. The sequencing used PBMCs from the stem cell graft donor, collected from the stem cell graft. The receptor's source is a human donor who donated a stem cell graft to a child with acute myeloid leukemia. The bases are TGCGCCAGCAGCCGGACAGGGTGGACTGAAGCTTTCTTT. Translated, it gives CASSRTGWTEAFF.